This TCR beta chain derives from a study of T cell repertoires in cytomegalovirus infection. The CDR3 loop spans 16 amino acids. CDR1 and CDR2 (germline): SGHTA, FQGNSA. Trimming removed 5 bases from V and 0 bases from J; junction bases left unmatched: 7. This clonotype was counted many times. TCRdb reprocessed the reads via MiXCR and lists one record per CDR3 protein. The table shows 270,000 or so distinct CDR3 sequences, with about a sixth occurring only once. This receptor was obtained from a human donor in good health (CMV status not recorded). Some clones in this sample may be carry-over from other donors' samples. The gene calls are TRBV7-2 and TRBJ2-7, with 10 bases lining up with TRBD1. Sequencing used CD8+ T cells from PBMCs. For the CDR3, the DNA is TGTGCCAGCAGCATCGGCCGGGACAGGGGCTCCTACGAGCAGTACTTC. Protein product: CASSIGRDRGSYEQYF.